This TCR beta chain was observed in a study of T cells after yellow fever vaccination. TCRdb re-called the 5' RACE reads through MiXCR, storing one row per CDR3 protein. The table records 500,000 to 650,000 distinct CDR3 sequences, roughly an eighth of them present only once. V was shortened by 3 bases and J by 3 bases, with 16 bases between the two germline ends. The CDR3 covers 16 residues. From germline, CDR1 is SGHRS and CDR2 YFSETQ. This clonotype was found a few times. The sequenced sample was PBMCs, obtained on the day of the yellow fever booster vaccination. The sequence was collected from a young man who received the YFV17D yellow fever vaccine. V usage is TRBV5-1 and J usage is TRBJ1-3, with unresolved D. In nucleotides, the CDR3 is TGCGCCAGCAGCTCGGCGGACCATAGCGGTGGAAACACCATATATTTT. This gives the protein CASSSADHSGGNTIYF.